A single sample is the source of the 5 T cell receptor beta chains below, sequenced in a study of cytomegalovirus exposure and HLA in healthy donors. Vbeta (60) and Jbeta (13) primers were used in the PCR. The repertoire was sequenced with immunoSEQ multiplex PCR; TCRdb's copy has only in-frame clones and lacks some. The sample shows approximately 140,000 clones, around 80% of them seen only once. Material: PBMCs. The receptors come from a man aged 45-65 years in good health and CMV-seronegative.

With respect to this clone: A junction boundary mismatches the germline segment, possibly from a read error. The chain couples TRBV7-9 to TRBJ1-1; D remains ambiguous. CDR1 SEHNR and CDR2 FQNEAQ come from the germline V gene (reference sequence). CDR3 size: 12 residues. In DNA, the CDR3 is TGTTCCAGCAGGTACTCCGGGGCTGAAGCTTTCTTT. This gives the protein CSSRYSGAEAFF.

The chain employs TRBV7-9 and TRBJ1-1; a possible D gene is TRBD1 (5 bases). The V end was cut by 1 base, the J end by 6 bases, with 18 bases between. This CDR3 contains 16 residues. The germline CDR1 and CDR2 sequences are SEHNR and FQNEAQ (reference sequence). Here the CDR3 DNA reads TGTGCCAGCAGCTTAGGGGTGGGGATGGGGCGCCCTGAAGCTTTCTTT. The encoded protein is CASSLGVGMGRPEAFF.

V usage is TRBV27 and J usage is TRBJ1-1; 7 nucleotides line up with TRBD1. The CDR3 runs 15 residues. With V trimmed by 1 base and J by 1 base, 3 bases remained unmatched. Germline CDR1 and CDR2: MNHEY and SMNVEV (reference sequence). The DNA for the CDR3 is TGTGCCAGCAGTTTATTTGGGACAGAGAACACTGAAGCTTTCTTT. It translates to CASSLFGTENTEAFF.

The chain combines TRBV11-1 with TRBJ2-7, with D possibly TRBD2 on 7 matching bases. Germline CDR1 is SGHAT and CDR2 is FQDESV (reference sequence). V was shortened by 0 bases and J by 1 base, with 13 bases between the two germline ends. The CDR3 spans 16 residues. The CDR3 DNA reads as TGTGCCAGCAGCTTAGCGCTCGGGGGGCCTTCCTACGAGCAGTACTTC. Protein product: CASSLALGGPSYEQYF.

In this sample, this clone turned up once. The chain is built from TRBV4-1 and TRBJ2-1; 9 nucleotides match TRBD1. The CDR3 contains 14 residues. Unmatched junction bases numbered 8, after V lost 5 bases and J lost 9 bases. Germline loops: CDR1 MGHRA, CDR2 YSYEKL. CDR3: CASSSQQQGAEQFF. CDR3 nucleotide sequence: TGCGCCAGCAGCTCACAGCAACAGGGGGCTGAGCAGTTCTTC.